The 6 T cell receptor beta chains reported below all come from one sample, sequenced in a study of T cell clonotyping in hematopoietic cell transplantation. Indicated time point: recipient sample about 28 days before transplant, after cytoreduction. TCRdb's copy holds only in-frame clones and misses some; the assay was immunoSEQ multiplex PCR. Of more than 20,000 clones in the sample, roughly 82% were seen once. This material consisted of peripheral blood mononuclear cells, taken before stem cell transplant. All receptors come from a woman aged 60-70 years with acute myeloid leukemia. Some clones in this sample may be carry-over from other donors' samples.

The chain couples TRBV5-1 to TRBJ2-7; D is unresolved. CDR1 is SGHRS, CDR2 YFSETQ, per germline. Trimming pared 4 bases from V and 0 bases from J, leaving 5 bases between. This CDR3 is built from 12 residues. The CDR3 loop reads CASSPSSYEQYF. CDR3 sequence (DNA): TGCGCCAGCAGCCCGAGCTCCTACGAGCAGTACTTC.

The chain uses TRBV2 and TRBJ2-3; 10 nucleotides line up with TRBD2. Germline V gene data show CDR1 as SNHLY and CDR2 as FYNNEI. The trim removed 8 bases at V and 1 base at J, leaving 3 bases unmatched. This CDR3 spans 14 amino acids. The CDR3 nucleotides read TGTGCCAGCCACGGACTAGCGGGCACAGATACGCAGTATTTT. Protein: CASHGLAGTDTQYF.

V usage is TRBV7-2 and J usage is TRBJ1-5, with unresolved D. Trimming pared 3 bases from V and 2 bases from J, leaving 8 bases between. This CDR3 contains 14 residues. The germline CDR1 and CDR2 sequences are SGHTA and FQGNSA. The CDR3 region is CASSLSAGNQPQHF. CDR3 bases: TGTGCCAGCAGCTTGAGCGCGGGCAATCAGCCCCAGCATTTT.

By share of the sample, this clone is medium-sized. CDR3 in amino acids: CASSQVATPHGDTQYF. CDR3 nucleotide sequence: TGCGCCAGCAGCCAAGTCGCTACCCCTCACGGAGATACGCAGTATTTT. This chain joins TRBV4-1 and TRBJ2-3, with D unresolved. Germline-derived CDR1 and CDR2 are MGHRA and YSYEKL. The length of the CDR3 is 16 residues. The V end was cut by 1 base, the J end by 5 bases, with 16 bases between.

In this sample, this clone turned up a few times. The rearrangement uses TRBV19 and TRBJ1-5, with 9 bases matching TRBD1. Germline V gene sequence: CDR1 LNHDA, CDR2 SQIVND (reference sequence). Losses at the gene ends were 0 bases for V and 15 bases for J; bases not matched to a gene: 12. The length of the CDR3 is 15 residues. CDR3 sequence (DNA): TGTGCCAGTAGTATAGATAAAGGGACCGGGACAGGGCCGCATTTT. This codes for CASSIDKGTGTGPHF.

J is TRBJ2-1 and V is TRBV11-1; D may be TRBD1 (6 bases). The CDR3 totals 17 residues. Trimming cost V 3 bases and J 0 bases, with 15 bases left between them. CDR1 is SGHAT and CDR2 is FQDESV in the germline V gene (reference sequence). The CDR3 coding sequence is TGTGCCAGCAGCTTGGGGAAACAGGGAAGCTCCTACAATGAGCAGTTCTTC. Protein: CASSLGKQGSSYNEQFF.